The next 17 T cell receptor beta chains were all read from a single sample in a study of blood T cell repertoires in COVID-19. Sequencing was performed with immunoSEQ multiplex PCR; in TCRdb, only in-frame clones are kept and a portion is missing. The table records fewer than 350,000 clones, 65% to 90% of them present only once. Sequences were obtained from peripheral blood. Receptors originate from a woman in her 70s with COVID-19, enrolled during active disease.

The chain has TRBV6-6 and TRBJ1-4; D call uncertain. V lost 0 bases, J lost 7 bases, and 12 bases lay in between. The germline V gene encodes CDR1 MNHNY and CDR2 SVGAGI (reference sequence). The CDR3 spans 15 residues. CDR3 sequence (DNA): TGTGCCAGCAGTTACTCAGGGAGTCGGGCTGAAAAACTGTTTTTT. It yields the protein CASSYSGSRAEKLFF.

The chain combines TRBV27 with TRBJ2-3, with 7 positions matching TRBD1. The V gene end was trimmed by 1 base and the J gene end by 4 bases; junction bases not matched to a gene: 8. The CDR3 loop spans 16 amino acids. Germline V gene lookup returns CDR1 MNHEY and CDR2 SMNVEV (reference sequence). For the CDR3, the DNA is TGTGCCAGCAGTTTATACGCCAGGGGGTCTTCAGATACGCAGTATTTT. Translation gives CASSLYARGSSDTQYF.

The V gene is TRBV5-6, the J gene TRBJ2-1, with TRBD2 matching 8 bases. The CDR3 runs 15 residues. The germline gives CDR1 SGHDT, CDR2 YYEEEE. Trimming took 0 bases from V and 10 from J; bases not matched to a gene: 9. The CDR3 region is CASSLDPGGRNEQFF. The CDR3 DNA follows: TGTGCCAGCAGCTTGGATCCGGGGGGGCGGAACGAGCAGTTCTTC. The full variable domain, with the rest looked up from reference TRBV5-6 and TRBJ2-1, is DAGVTQSPTHLIKTRGQQVTLRCSPKSGHDTVSWYQQALGQGPQFIFQYYEEEERQRGNFPDRFSGHQFPNYSSELNVNALLLGDSALYLCASSLDPGGRNEQFFGPGTRLTVL.

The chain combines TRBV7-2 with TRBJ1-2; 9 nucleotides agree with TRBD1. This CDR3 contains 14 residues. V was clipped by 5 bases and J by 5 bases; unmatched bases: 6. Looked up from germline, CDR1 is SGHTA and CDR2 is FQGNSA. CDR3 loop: CASSVYGQGYGYTF. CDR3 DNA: TGTGCCAGCAGCGTATATGGACAGGGGTATGGCTACACCTTC.

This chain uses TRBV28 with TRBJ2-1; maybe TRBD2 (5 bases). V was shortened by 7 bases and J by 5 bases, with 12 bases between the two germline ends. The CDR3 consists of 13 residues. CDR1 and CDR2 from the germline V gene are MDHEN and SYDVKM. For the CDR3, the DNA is TGTGCCAGCATAGGACTGGGAGACAATGAGCAGTTCTTC. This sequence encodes CASIGLGDNEQFF.

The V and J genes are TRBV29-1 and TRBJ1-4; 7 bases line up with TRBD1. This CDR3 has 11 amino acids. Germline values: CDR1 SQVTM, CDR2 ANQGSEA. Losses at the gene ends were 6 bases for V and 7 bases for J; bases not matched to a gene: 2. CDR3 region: CSVYRGEKLFF. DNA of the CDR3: TGCAGCGTGTACAGGGGTGAAAAACTGTTTTTT.

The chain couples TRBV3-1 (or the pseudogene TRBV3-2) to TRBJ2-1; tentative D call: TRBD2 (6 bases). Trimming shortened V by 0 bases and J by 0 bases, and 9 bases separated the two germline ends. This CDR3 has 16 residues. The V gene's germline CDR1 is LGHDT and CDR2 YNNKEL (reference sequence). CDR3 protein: CASSQEGGGSYNEQFF. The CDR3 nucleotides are TGTGCCAGCAGCCAAGAGGGGGGAGGCTCCTACAATGAGCAGTTCTTC.

The CDR3 sequence: CASSLRGGTEAFF. The CDR3 nucleotides read TGTGCCAGCAGTTTAAGAGGGGGCACTGAAGCTTTCTTT. This chain connects TRBV12-3 or TRBV12-4 to TRBJ1-1, with D perhaps TRBD1 (6 bases). V shed 2 bases and J shed 4 bases, with 8 bases lying between them. CDR3 size: 13 residues.

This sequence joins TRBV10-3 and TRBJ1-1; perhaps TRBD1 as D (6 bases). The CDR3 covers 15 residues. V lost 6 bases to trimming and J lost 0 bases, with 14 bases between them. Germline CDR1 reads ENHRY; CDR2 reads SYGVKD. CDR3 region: CAIRSSGVVNTEAFF. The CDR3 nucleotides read TGTGCCATCAGAAGCTCAGGGGTTGTGAACACTGAAGCTTTCTTT.

Here the CDR3 DNA reads TGTGCCAGCAGTCGGACAGGGTCTAATTCACCCCTCCACTTT. This encodes CASSRTGSNSPLHF. The chain is built from TRBV28 and TRBJ1-6, with 8 bases lining up with TRBD1. This CDR3 has 14 amino acids. From germline, CDR1 is MDHEN and CDR2 SYDVKM. V trimming: 5 bases; J trimming: 6 bases; junction bases outside the gene matches: 3.

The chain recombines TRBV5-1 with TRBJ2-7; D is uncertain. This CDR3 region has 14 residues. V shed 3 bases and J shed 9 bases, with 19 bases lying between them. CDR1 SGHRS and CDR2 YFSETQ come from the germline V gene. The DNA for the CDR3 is TGCGCCAGCAGCTCTCTGACTGACTTGAGATGGCAGTACTTC. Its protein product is CASSSLTDLRWQYF.

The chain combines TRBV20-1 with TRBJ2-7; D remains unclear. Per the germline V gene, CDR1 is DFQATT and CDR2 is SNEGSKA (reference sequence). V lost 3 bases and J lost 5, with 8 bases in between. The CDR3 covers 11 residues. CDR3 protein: CSASGGNEQYF. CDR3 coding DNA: TGCAGTGCTAGTGGCGGTAACGAGCAGTACTTC.

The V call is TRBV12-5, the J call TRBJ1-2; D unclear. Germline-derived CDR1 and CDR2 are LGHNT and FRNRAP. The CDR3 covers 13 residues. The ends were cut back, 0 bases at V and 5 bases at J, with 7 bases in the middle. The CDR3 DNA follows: TGTGCTAGTGGTTTGGTAGACACTTATGGCTACACCTTC. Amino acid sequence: CASGLVDTYGYTF.

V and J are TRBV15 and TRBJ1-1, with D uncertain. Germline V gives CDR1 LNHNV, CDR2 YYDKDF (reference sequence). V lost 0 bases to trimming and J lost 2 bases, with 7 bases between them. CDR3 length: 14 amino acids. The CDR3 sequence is CATSRDGTNTEAFF. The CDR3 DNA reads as TGTGCCACCAGCAGAGATGGCACCAACACTGAAGCTTTCTTT. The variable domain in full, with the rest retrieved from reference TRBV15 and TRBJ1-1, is DAMVIQNPRYQVTQFGKPVTLSCSQTLNHNVMYWYQQKSSQAPKLLFHYYDKDFNNEADTPDNFQSRRPNTSFCFLDIRSPGLGDTAMYLCATSRDGTNTEAFFGQGTRLTVV.

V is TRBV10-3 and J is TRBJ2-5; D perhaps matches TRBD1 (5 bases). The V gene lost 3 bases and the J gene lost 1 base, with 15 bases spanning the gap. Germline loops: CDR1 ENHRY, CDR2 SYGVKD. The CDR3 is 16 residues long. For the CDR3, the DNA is TGTGCCATCAGTGACATGACATCGGACACCCAAGAGACCCAGTACTTC. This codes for CAISDMTSDTQETQYF.

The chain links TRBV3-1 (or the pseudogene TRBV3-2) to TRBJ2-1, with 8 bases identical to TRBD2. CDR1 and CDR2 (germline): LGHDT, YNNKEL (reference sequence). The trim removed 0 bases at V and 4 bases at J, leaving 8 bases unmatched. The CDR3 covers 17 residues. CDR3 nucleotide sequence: TGTGCCAGCAGCCAAGATGGGCGGGGGGTCACATACAATGAGCAGTTCTTC. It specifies CASSQDGRGVTYNEQFF.

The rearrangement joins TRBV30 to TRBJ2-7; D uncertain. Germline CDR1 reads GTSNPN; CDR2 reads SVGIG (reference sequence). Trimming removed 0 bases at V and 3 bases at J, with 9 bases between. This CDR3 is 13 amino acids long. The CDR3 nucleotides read TGTGCCTGGAGTGTGCTAGAAGGCTACGAGCAGTACTTC. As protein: CAWSVLEGYEQYF. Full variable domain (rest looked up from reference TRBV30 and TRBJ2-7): SQTIHQWPATLVQPVGSPLSLECTVEGTSNPNLYWYRQAAGRGLQLLFYSVGIGQISSEVPQNLSASRPQDRQFILSSKKLLLSDSGFYLCAWSVLEGYEQYFGPGTRLTVT.